This passage covers 21 T cell receptor beta chains from one sample sequenced in a study of response to subunit inactivated influenza vaccine. TCRdb called the RT-PCR reads again in MiXCR, with one record for every CDR3 protein. The repertoire holds a few hundred thousand distinct CDR3 sequences, with around a fifth as singletons. Source: PBMCs from blood, taken about 19 months after vaccination. All receptors derive from a man between 45 and 75 years old who received an inactivated influenza vaccine.

This clonotype was seen ten or more times. The chain links TRBV2 to TRBJ2-3; the D gene is possibly TRBD1 (5 bases). CDR1 is SNHLY, CDR2 FYNNEI, per germline. CDR3 length: 15 residues. Deletions cut 3 bases from V and 1 base from J, with 11 bases between. The CDR3 here is CASSEGRVGTDTQYF. The CDR3 DNA reads TGTGCCAGCAGTGAGGGCAGGGTGGGCACAGATACGCAGTATTTT.

The rearrangement joins TRBV28 to TRBJ1-5; tentatively, D is TRBD1 (5 bases). CDR1 is MDHEN and CDR2 is SYDVKM in the germline V gene. The CDR3 is made up of 15 amino acids. V shed 3 bases and J shed 4 bases, with 13 bases lying between them. The CDR3 DNA is TGTGCCAGCAGTTTTAGTAGACAGTGGAATCAGCCCCAGCATTTT. Encoded protein: CASSFSRQWNQPQHF.

This clonotype has more than one count but fewer than ten. The chain combines TRBV5-1 with TRBJ1-2; D remains ambiguous. V was trimmed by 5 bases and J by 7 bases, leaving 18 bases between them. This CDR3 spans 14 amino acids. The germline V gene encodes CDR1 SGHRS and CDR2 YFSETQ. CDR3: CASRRAVEGGGYTF. The CDR3 DNA sequence: TGCGCCAGCAGACGGGCGGTGGAGGGAGGTGGCTACACCTTC.

This clonotype was counted a few times. The V gene is TRBV20-1, the J gene TRBJ1-1; 7 nucleotides align to TRBD1. V shed 4 bases and J 3 bases; nucleotides not matched to a gene: 5. This CDR3 region has 13 residues. The germline CDR1 and CDR2 sequences are DFQATT and SNEGSKA (reference sequence). The CDR3 reads CSAIQQGYTEAFF. Here the CDR3 DNA reads TGCAGTGCTATCCAACAGGGGTACACTGAAGCTTTCTTT.

The J gene is TRBJ1-2, the V gene TRBV5-4; 9 bases are a match to TRBD1. The CDR3 has 15 residues. Germline-derived CDR1 and CDR2 are SGHNT and YYREEE (reference sequence). Trimming took 3 bases from V and 2 from J; bases not matched to a gene: 5. The CDR3 here is CASSSGGTGNYGYTF. In DNA, the CDR3 is TGTGCCAGCAGCTCGGGTGGGACAGGGAACTATGGCTACACCTTC.

This clonotype was picked up a small number of times. The V and J genes are TRBV29-1 and TRBJ1-5; D remains unclear. The germline gives CDR1 SQVTM, CDR2 ANQGSEA. There are 16 residues in the CDR3. V was clipped by 3 bases and J by 5 bases, with 20 bases between them. In nucleotides, the CDR3 is TGCAGCGTTGAGGGCCCACGGGAGGGTACCTATCAGCCCCAGCATTTT. It yields the protein CSVEGPREGTYQPQHF. Full variable domain (missing parts from reference TRBV29-1 and TRBJ1-5): SAVISQKPSRDICQRGTSLTIQCQVDSQVTMMFWYRQQPGQSLTLIATANQGSEATYESGFVIDKFPISRPNLTFSTLTVSNMSPEDSSIYLCSVEGPREGTYQPQHFGDGTRLSIL.

This clonotype has more than one count but fewer than ten. This sequence joins TRBV6-1 and TRBJ1-1, with 7 bases fitting TRBD1. V was clipped by 0 bases and J by 1 base; unmatched bases: 2. The CDR3 runs 15 residues. Germline CDR1 MNHNS, CDR2 SASEGT. CDR3 sequence: CASSEATGANTEAFF. The CDR3 bases are TGTGCCAGCAGTGAAGCAACAGGGGCGAACACTGAAGCTTTCTTT.

The chain has TRBV5-6 and TRBJ1-2; 7 positions match TRBD1. The CDR3 is 13 residues long. The junction had 12 bases not matched to a gene; V was cut back by 8 bases and J by 8 bases. Germline CDR1 SGHDT, CDR2 YYEEEE. The CDR3 DNA reads TGTGCCAGGAGCGCCGGGACAGCAGGAGGCTACACCTTC. Translation gives CARSAGTAGGYTF. Supplemented by reference TRBV5-6 and TRBJ1-2, the full variable domain reads DAGVTQSPTHLIKTRGQQVTLRCSPKSGHDTVSWYQQALGQGPQFIFQYYEEEERQRGNFPDRFSGHQFPNYSSELNVNALLLGDSALYLCARSAGTAGGYTFGSGTRLTVV.

V is TRBV18 and J is TRBJ1-1; tentative D call: TRBD1 (5 bases). V lost 0 bases and J 4 bases, leaving 9 bases between the germline ends. The germline gives CDR1 KGHSH, CDR2 LQKENI. The CDR3 covers 14 residues. In DNA form, the CDR3 reads TGTGCCAGCTCACCACCCCTCCAGGGCACTGAAGCTTTCTTT. Its protein is CASSPPLQGTEAFF.

This clonotype was counted only a few times. The chain combines TRBV5-6 with TRBJ1-3; possible D gene TRBD1, 6 bases. The length of the CDR3 is 16 residues. Germline V gene sequence: CDR1 SGHDT, CDR2 YYEEEE. V was clipped by 4 bases and J by 0 bases, with 14 bases between them. The CDR3 DNA sequence: TGTGCCAGCAGCCTGTGGGACACCCTCTCTGGAAACACCATATATTTT. This encodes CASSLWDTLSGNTIYF. Together with reference TRBV5-6 and TRBJ1-3, the CDR3 gives the full variable domain: DAGVTQSPTHLIKTRGQQVTLRCSPKSGHDTVSWYQQALGQGPQFIFQYYEEEERQRGNFPDRFSGHQFPNYSSELNVNALLLGDSALYLCASSLWDTLSGNTIYFGEGSWLTVV.

This rearrangement joins TRBV19 to TRBJ1-5; 7 nucleotides line up with TRBD1. The ends lost 5 bases at V and 7 bases at J; junction bases unmatched: 14. CDR3 length: 16 residues. The germline V gene has CDR1 LNHDA and CDR2 SQIVND (reference sequence). DNA of the CDR3: TGTGCCAGTAGTGGCGGACGAGACAGGGCTGGACAGCCCCAGCATTTT. Protein sequence: CASSGGRDRAGQPQHF.

The V gene is TRBV7-9, the J gene TRBJ1-3; no clear D gene. This CDR3 spans 16 amino acids. Germline-derived CDR1 and CDR2 are SEHNR and FQNEAQ (reference sequence). With 1 base removed from V and 4 bases from J, the gap between germline ends came to 14 bases. CDR3 region: CASSLEVLGTGNTIYF. CDR3 coding DNA: TGTGCCAGCAGCTTAGAGGTTTTGGGAACAGGAAACACCATATATTTT.

V gene TRBV5-4 combines with J gene TRBJ1-6; TRBD1 is a possible D gene (6 bases). CDR1 and CDR2 from the germline V gene are SGHNT and YYREEE (reference sequence). V shed 0 bases and J shed 7 bases, with 14 bases lying between them. The CDR3 loop spans 16 amino acids. CDR3 amino acids: CASSLGSRGFNSPLHF. The CDR3 nucleotides read TGTGCCAGCAGCTTGGGGAGCAGGGGTTTCAATTCACCCCTCCACTTT.

This clonotype appeared many times. The rearrangement joins TRBV15 to TRBJ1-6; no reliable D call. V was trimmed by 5 bases and J by 4 bases, leaving 12 bases between them. The CDR3 contains 15 residues. Germline CDR1 reads LNHNV; CDR2 reads YYDKDF (reference sequence). Here the CDR3 DNA reads TGTGCCACCAGCGGACTACAGCGATATAATTCACCCCTCCACTTT. This translates into CATSGLQRYNSPLHF.

The genes are TRBV4-1 and TRBJ2-7; D is perhaps TRBD1 (5 bases). Germline assignment: CDR1 MGHRA and CDR2 YSYEKL. With 0 bases removed from V and 3 bases from J, the gap between germline ends came to 12 bases. CDR3 length: 15 amino acids. The CDR3 DNA follows: TGCGCCAGCAGCCAAGATGAGCCCAGGGTCTACGAGCAGTACTTC. Protein: CASSQDEPRVYEQYF.

CDR3 sequence (DNA): TGTGCCAGCAGCTTAGAACGGGTAGGCACAGATACGCAGTATTTT. Translated, it gives CASSLERVGTDTQYF. The chain carries TRBV7-2 and TRBJ2-3; D is unresolved. Germline V lookup: CDR1 SGHTA, CDR2 FQGNSA. The CDR3 is 15 amino acids. V dropped 1 base and J dropped 1 base, with 9 bases sitting between them.

This clonotype was recorded many times. The rearrangement uses TRBV6-1 and TRBJ1-5; D uncertain. Deletions cut 8 bases from V and 6 bases from J, with 11 bases between. Germline values: CDR1 MNHNS, CDR2 SASEGT. There are 12 residues in the CDR3. Here the CDR3 DNA reads TGTGCCAGCGGCCCCGGTCTTCAGCCCCAGCATTTT. Its translation: CASGPGLQPQHF.

This clonotype was seen ten or more times. The chain uses TRBV20-1 and TRBJ1-2, with 8 positions matching TRBD1. The CDR3 contains 9 residues. The germline V gene encodes CDR1 DFQATT and CDR2 SNEGSKA (reference sequence). The CDR3 DNA reads as TGCAGAACAGGGGGAGGCTACACCTTC. Translating gives CRTGGGYTF.

V gene TRBV6-1 combines with J gene TRBJ2-4; D call uncertain. Trimming cost V 6 bases and J 7 bases, with 16 bases left between them. The CDR3 is 14 amino acids. CDR1 is MNHNS, CDR2 SASEGT, per germline. The CDR3 is CASSLTVNVNIQYF. The CDR3 coding sequence is TGTGCCAGCAGCCTCACAGTTAATGTGAACATTCAGTACTTC.

This rearrangement joins TRBV4-2 to TRBJ2-1, with a weak D call TRBD2 (6 bases). CDR3 size: 16 residues. Germline lookup yields CDR1 LGHNA and CDR2 YNFKEQ. The V end lost 0 bases, the J end lost 4 bases, and 13 bases lay between the germline ends. The CDR3 nucleotides read TGTGCCAGCAGCCAAGACCGGGACTCGAAGTACAATGAGCAGTTCTTC. Its translation is CASSQDRDSKYNEQFF.

The rearrangement links TRBV5-1 to TRBJ1-1; 10 bases are shared with TRBD1. The V gene end was trimmed by 0 bases and the J gene end by 4 bases; junction bases not matched to a gene: 6. The length of the CDR3 is 16 residues. Germline V gene data show CDR1 as SGHRS and CDR2 as YFSETQ. The CDR3 region is CASSLAGGTGVTEAFF. In nucleotides, the CDR3 is TGCGCCAGCAGCTTGGCCGGTGGGACAGGGGTCACTGAAGCTTTCTTT.